The 20 T cell receptor beta chains below were found in one sample sequenced in a study of technical replicates of blood from a handful of donors. Assay: immunoSEQ multiplex PCR; the TCRdb copy retains only in-frame clones and omits some. Among about 70,000 clones listed, around 93% were seen once. Material for sequencing was T cells isolated from PBMCs. These TCRs come from a human donor in good health.

The genes are TRBV19 and TRBJ2-3; D ambiguous. V lost 4 bases to trimming and J lost 4 bases, with 9 bases between them. Germline assignment: CDR1 LNHDA and CDR2 SQIVND (reference sequence). The CDR3 covers 13 residues. The CDR3 DNA is TGTGCCAGTAGTACACGACATTCAGATACGCAGTATTTT. This sequence encodes CASSTRHSDTQYF.

This chain connects TRBV21-1 to TRBJ2-2; the table gives TRBD2 as D, unverified against the DNA. TRBV21-1 is a recognized pseudogene. The CDR3 is 12 residues long. The CDR3 DNA reads as TGTGCCAGCAGCACCTACACCGGGGAGCTGTTTTTT. Its translation: CASSTYTGELFF.

The chain employs TRBV2 and TRBJ1-2; 8 positions match TRBD1. Germline V CDR1 and CDR2: SNHLY, FYNNEI. CDR3 length: 14 residues. With 7 bases clipped from V and 8 bases from J, the junction kept 12 bases outside the gene matches. The CDR3 reads CASMRFDRGFGYTF. Here the CDR3 DNA reads TGTGCCAGCATGAGATTTGACAGGGGCTTCGGCTACACCTTC.

The chain has TRBV6-1 and TRBJ1-1; the D gene is possibly TRBD1 (5 bases). Deletions cut 2 bases from V and 3 bases from J, with 10 bases between. CDR1 is MNHNS and CDR2 is SASEGT in the germline V gene. The CDR3 has 14 amino acids. The CDR3 is CASSEQGPHTEAFF. In nucleotides, the CDR3 is TGTGCCAGCAGTGAACAGGGTCCCCACACTGAAGCTTTCTTT.

The chain carries TRBV19 and TRBJ2-3, with 8 nucleotides matching TRBD2. V was pared by 2 bases and J by 3 bases, with 7 bases of the junction left unmatched. CDR3 length: 16 amino acids. CDR1 is LNHDA and CDR2 is SQIVND in the germline V gene (reference sequence). The CDR3 spells CASSITSGSFTDTQYF. The CDR3 nucleotides are TGTGCCAGTAGTATAACCAGCGGGAGTTTTACAGATACGCAGTATTTT.

This sequence joins TRBV5-6 and TRBJ2-7; D might be TRBD1 (5 bases). Germline CDR1 and CDR2: SGHDT and YYEEEE. CDR3 length equals 16 residues. The V end lost 4 bases, the J end lost 1 base, and 18 bases lay between the germline ends. The CDR3 DNA follows: TGTGCCAGCAGCCCTTTAGTGGCAGGGAATTCCTACGAGCAGTACTTC. It translates to CASSPLVAGNSYEQYF. Together with reference TRBV5-6 and TRBJ2-7, the CDR3 gives the full variable domain: DAGVTQSPTHLIKTRGQQVTLRCSPKSGHDTVSWYQQALGQGPQFIFQYYEEEERQRGNFPDRFSGHQFPNYSSELNVNALLLGDSALYLCASSPLVAGNSYEQYFGPGTRLTVT.

The chain's CDR3 is CATGDSLNTEAFF. The CDR3 nucleotides are TGTGCCACTGGGGACAGCTTGAACACTGAAGCTTTCTTT. V gene TRBV6-5 combines with J gene TRBJ1-1; 7 bases agree with TRBD1. The CDR3 runs 13 residues. Germline CDR1 reads MNHEY; CDR2 reads SVGAGI. V lost 10 bases and J lost 0; bases outside the gene matches: 5.

Here the CDR3 reads CASSFRTSRGSTTQYF. The CDR3 nucleotides read TGTGCCAGCAGCTTTCGGACTAGCAGGGGGTCAACGACCCAGTACTTC. The chain joins TRBV21-1 to TRBJ2-5; the table names TRBD2, a call not compared with the DNA. TRBV21-1 is a pseudogene locus. The CDR3 extends over 16 amino acids.

This clone was counted once. This chain links TRBV7-2 with TRBJ1-2, with TRBD1 matching over 9 bases. Looked up from germline, CDR1 is SGHTA and CDR2 is FQGNSA. The CDR3 is 15 residues long. The J segment lost 4 bases and the V segment lost 4 bases, leaving 7 bases of the junction unmatched. CDR3 residues: CASSSRTGAIYGYTF. DNA for the CDR3: TGTGCCAGCAGCTCGCGGACAGGGGCTATCTATGGCTACACCTTC.

The chain uses TRBV7-9 and TRBJ1-2; 8 positions match TRBD1. CDR1 is SEHNR and CDR2 is FQNEAQ in the germline V gene (reference sequence). This CDR3 has 14 residues. J was trimmed by 3 bases and V by 5 bases; bases with no gene match: 5. The CDR3 is CASSGQGNDYGYTF. The CDR3 DNA sequence: TGTGCCAGCAGCGGACAGGGAAACGACTATGGCTACACCTTC.

This chain connects TRBV5-1 to TRBJ2-5; TRBD2 is a possible D gene (5 bases). Germline V lookup: CDR1 SGHRS, CDR2 YFSETQ. The CDR3 is 13 amino acids. The ends were cut back, 2 bases at V and 3 bases at J, with 8 bases in the middle. The CDR3 region has the DNA TGCGCCAGCAGCTTCGGAGGCGAAGAGACCCAGTACTTC. Its translation: CASSFGGEETQYF.

V usage is TRBV21-1 and J usage is TRBJ2-7; the table's TRBD1 call for D was not verified on the DNA. TRBV21-1 is listed as a pseudogene. The CDR3 consists of 14 residues. This CDR3 reads CASSNMAGTYEQYF. Written as DNA, the CDR3 is TGTGCCAGCAGCAATATGGCAGGAACCTACGAGCAGTACTTC.

This chain joins TRBV6-4 and TRBJ1-6, with D possibly TRBD1 on 5 matching bases. CDR3 length: 18 residues. V dropped 5 bases and J dropped 3 bases, with 20 bases sitting between them. Germline CDR1 is MRHNA and CDR2 is SNTAGT. The CDR3 spells CASSRRDSIAGYNSPLHF. In DNA form, the CDR3 reads TGTGCCAGCAGTCGCCGGGACTCCATAGCCGGCTATAATTCACCCCTCCACTTT.

A word on this clone: The junction and the germline gene differ at one end; a read error may be behind it. The gene calls are TRBV7-9 and TRBJ2-1; D possibly corresponds to TRBD1 (6 bases). Per the germline V gene, CDR1 is SEHNR and CDR2 is FQNEAQ (reference sequence). This CDR3 is 15 amino acids long. This CDR3 is CASSSGQLPYNEQFF. The DNA of the CDR3 is TGTGCCAGCAGCTCAGGACAGTTGCCCTATAATGAGCAGTTCTTC.

The chain couples TRBV6-5 to TRBJ1-4, with 8 positions matching TRBD1. J gave up 8 bases and V 5 bases, and 10 bases lay outside the gene matches. The CDR3 runs 15 residues. The V gene's germline CDR1 is MNHEY and CDR2 SVGAGI. CDR3 sequence reads: CASSPRVTGDEKLFF. The CDR3 region has the DNA TGTGCCAGCAGTCCTCGGGTGACAGGGGACGAAAAACTGTTTTTT.

This chain links TRBV2 with TRBJ2-1; 13 nucleotides match TRBD2. Per the germline V gene, CDR1 is SNHLY and CDR2 is FYNNEI. The V and J ends lost 5 bases and 7 bases, in that order; junction bases with no gene match: 14. The CDR3 runs to 18 residues. The CDR3 is CASSTSGRAIGTNNEQFF. Written as DNA, the CDR3 is TGTGCCAGCAGTACTAGCGGGAGGGCCATTGGGACAAATAATGAGCAGTTCTTC.

Regarding this clone: At one end, the junction sequence differs from germline, possibly due to a read error. The chain joins TRBV7-7 to TRBJ2-5; maybe TRBD2 (8 bases). The germline CDR1 and CDR2 sequences are SSHAT and FNYEAQ (reference sequence). The CDR3 is 16 residues long. The CDR3 loop reads CASSLAGQGVLETQYF. CDR3 DNA sequence: TGTGCTAGCAGCTTAGCGGGGCAGGGGGTTTTGGAGACCCAGTACTTC.

The J gene is TRBJ1-3, the V gene TRBV6-1; D may be TRBD1 (6 bases). Deletions cut 6 bases from V and 0 bases from J, with 12 bases between. The CDR3 length is 15 residues. Germline CDR1 reads MNHNS; CDR2 reads SASEGT. The CDR3 spells CASRTGSASGNTIYF. The CDR3 DNA is TGTGCCAGCAGGACAGGTTCTGCCTCTGGAAACACCATATATTTT.

This clone was seen a handful of times. V is TRBV6-5 and J is TRBJ1-1, with D unclear. Looked up from germline, CDR1 is MNHEY and CDR2 is SVGAGI. V lost 0 bases and J 6 bases, leaving 5 bases between the germline ends. The CDR3 is made up of 12 amino acids. The chain's CDR3 is CASSYSGAEAFF. Here the CDR3 DNA reads TGTGCCAGCAGTTACTCGGGCGCTGAAGCTTTCTTT.

The sample holds one count of this clone. The gene calls are TRBV5-6 and TRBJ2-1; 9 nucleotides align to TRBD1. In germline, CDR1 is SGHDT, CDR2 YYEEEE. The CDR3 contains 15 residues. V lost 4 bases, J lost 3 bases, and 5 bases stayed unmatched. CDR3 DNA: TGTGCCAGCAGCCCGGACAGGGGAATCTACAATGAGCAGTTCTTC. Protein sequence: CASSPDRGIYNEQFF.